Detailed here is one TCR beta chain. Per the original methods: Researchers report that nucleated cell counts were estimated from reference gene primer amplification. Assay: immunoSEQ multiplex PCR; the TCRdb copy retains only in-frame clones and omits some. The V and J calls and the clone size are those of that table, but D and trimming were determined from the DNA. This repertoire shows some 50,000 clones, less than 90% found once; its top ten account for 7.5% to 10%. The data were taken from a study of blood T cell repertoires in COVID-19. Study as a whole: Samples representing acute and convalescent COVID-19 were sourced from the United States, Italy and Spain. Sources were T cells, B-cell-depleted T cells, or PBMCs; the material itself was cDNA or gDNA.

This CDR3 is 15 amino acids long. In germline, CDR1 is SEHNR, CDR2 FQNEAQ (reference sequence). The ends lost 3 bases at V and 4 bases at J; junction bases unmatched: 1. This chain joins TRBV7-9 and TRBJ2-3, with 13 bases aligning to TRBD2. The sequencing sample was made of peripheral blood. This receptor was obtained from a human donor in a cohort sampled during active COVID-19. CDR3 residues: CASSFTSGGADTQYF. CDR3 DNA sequence: TGTGCCAGCAGCTTCACTAGCGGGGGGGCAGATACGCAGTATTTT.